A single count supports the clone carrying this T cell receptor beta chain. The antigen is unknown. The data derive from a study of a mutant IDH1 vaccine in newly diagnosed glioma. Across the whole study: Patients received vaccination from 4-6 weeks after radiotherapy alone, or with temozolomide cycles. Sex distribution of treated patients was roughly 60% male and 37.5% female; mean age was around 40 years. Previous treatment comprised radiotherapy, temozolomide, or both, mostly both.

Whole-study findings and limits: Of all patients, 93.3% showed vaccine-induced immune responses.

Sample time point: week 23, last vaccination. A single vaccine dose contained 300 ug of mutant IDH1 20-mer peptide, and topical imiquimod was used with it. V lost 2 bases and J lost 6, with 4 bases in between. The CDR3 totals 12 residues. Germline CDR1 reads MGHRA; CDR2 reads YSYEKL. Clones were read by immunoSEQ multiplex PCR, and TCRdb kept only the in-frame ones, dropping some. The table includes roughly 51,000 clones, 80% to 85% detected once. This TCR derives from a woman aged 40-49 years with glioma. Some clones in this sample may be carry-over from other donors' samples. The specimen comprised PBMCs, sampled from a glioma patient whose treatment included an IDH1 peptide vaccine. This chain links TRBV4-1 with TRBJ2-2, with unresolved D. The CDR3 nucleotides are TGCGCCAGCAGCCAACGGGCCGGGGAGCTGTTTTTT. Amino acid sequence: CASSQRAGELFF.